This T cell receptor (beta chain) emerged from a study of blood T cell repertoires in COVID-19. Study details: Material from acute and convalescent COVID-19 was sourced from the United States, Italy and Spain. PBMCs, B-cell-depleted T cells, or T cells provided the cDNA or gDNA that made up the material.

Per the study methods: For nucleated cells, counts were estimated from reference gene primer amplification. Measured with immunoSEQ multiplex PCR; TCRdb has only the in-frame clones, and not every one. The D gene and trimming were derived from the DNA, and the V and J assignments and clone size from that table. The top ten hold under 4% of the sample, which has about 190,000 clones, less than 85% seen once. Trimming removed 7 bases from V and 0 bases from J, with 28 bases in between. Germline V gene data show CDR1 as SNHLY and CDR2 as FYNNEI. This CDR3 has 19 residues. Participants came from roughly 25 US areas, aged roughly 18 to 89 years.

Sequences were obtained from PBMCs or T cells enriched from blood (not recorded which). The genes are TRBV2 and TRBJ2-7, with D maybe TRBD2 (6 bases). The receptor's source is a woman under 40 who had recovered from COVID-19. CDR3 region: CASNKRGTLGGASSYEQYF. The CDR3 DNA is TGTGCCAGCAACAAGAGGGGTACCCTGGGCGGGGCCAGCTCCTACGAGCAGTACTTC.